What follows are 13 T cell receptor beta chains derived from one specimen sequenced in a study of blood T cells in healthy people across ages. Using a J-beta primer mix together with a sample-barcoded 5' primer, a second PCR was run for about 6 to 11 cycles. TCRdb re-called the 5' RACE reads through MiXCR, storing one row per CDR3 protein. In the table there are 1.2 million to 1.5 million distinct CDR3 sequences, 35% to 45% of which are singletons. The sequenced sample was blood. These TCRs come from a young woman in good health.

This clonotype was observed a handful of times. The genes are TRBV28 and TRBJ2-3, with a tentative D call TRBD2 (5 bases). This CDR3 has 15 residues. The germline V gene encodes CDR1 MDHEN and CDR2 SYDVKM. V dropped 6 bases and J dropped 4 bases, with 17 bases sitting between them. The CDR3 region has the DNA TGTGCCAGCAGCCACGGGGAGCCCCGTCCAGATACGCAGTATTTT. Its protein product is CASSHGEPRPDTQYF.

As to this clonotype: Just one base apart from a much larger clone, this may be a read error. This chain joins TRBV10-3 and TRBJ2-3; possibly TRBD1 for D (8 bases). CDR1 is ENHRY, CDR2 SYGVKD, per germline. This CDR3 spans 16 amino acids. V was trimmed by 8 bases and J by 0 bases, leaving 18 bases between them. The CDR3 DNA reads as TGTGCCATCTGTGCCGGACAGGGAGGGAGCACAGATACGCAGTATTTT. As protein: CAICAGQGGSTDTQYF.

This clonotype was seen more than once but under ten times. The rearrangement joins TRBV7-2 to TRBJ2-7; a possible D gene is TRBD1 (5 bases). Germline CDR1 SGHTA, CDR2 FQGNSA. The CDR3 is made up of 13 amino acids. V was shortened by 4 bases and J by 6 bases, with 13 bases between the two germline ends. The DNA for the CDR3 is TGTGCCAGCAGCTCCCCCGGACACGGCGAGCAGTACTTC. It is translated as CASSSPGHGEQYF. The full variable domain, with the rest looked up from reference TRBV7-2 and TRBJ2-7, is GAGVSQSPSNKVTEKGKDVELRCDPISGHTALYWYRQSLGQGLEFLIYFQGNSAPDKSGLPSDRFSAERTGGSVSTLTIQRTQQEDSAVYLCASSSPGHGEQYFGPGTRLTVT.

V gene TRBV12-3 or TRBV12-4 combines with J gene TRBJ2-6, with TRBD2 matching over 7 bases. The CDR3 totals 17 residues. V trimming: 6 bases; J trimming: 2 bases; junction bases outside the gene matches: 10. The CDR3: CASSTGKGTTGANVLTF. The CDR3, as DNA: TGTGCCAGCAGCACCGGCAAGGGGACTACTGGGGCCAACGTCCTGACTTTC.

A few counts support this clonotype. The V gene is TRBV3-1, the J gene TRBJ2-3; 8 bases map to TRBD2. The CDR3 sequence is 14 residues long. Germline CDR1 reads LGHDT; CDR2 reads YNNKEL (reference sequence). V dropped 4 bases and J dropped 5; count of bases not matched to a gene: 5. The CDR3 nucleotides read TGTGCCAGCAGCCTCCTCGGGACTAGAGATACGCAGTATTTT. This codes for CASSLLGTRDTQYF.

This clonotype was recorded at least ten times. The chain is built from TRBV6-4 and TRBJ2-7; 11 bases are shared with TRBD2. Trimming took 5 bases from V and 2 from J; bases not matched to a gene: 5. The CDR3 covers 15 residues. The germline V gene encodes CDR1 MRHNA and CDR2 SNTAGT. CDR3 amino acids: CASSRGTSGTYEQYF. The CDR3 DNA follows: TGTGCCAGCAGTCGCGGGACTAGCGGTACCTACGAGCAGTACTTC.

This chain connects TRBV7-2 to TRBJ2-7; TRBD1 matches 8 bases. Trimming at V came to 5 bases and at J to 2 bases, leaving 5 bases not matched to a gene. CDR1 and CDR2 from the germline V gene are SGHTA and FQGNSA. This CDR3 is 14 amino acids long. The CDR3 DNA is TGTGCCAGCAGCCGACGACAGGGGACCTACGAGCAGTACTTC. It specifies CASSRRQGTYEQYF.

This chain links TRBV7-6 with TRBJ2-7; no firm D call. The germline V gene encodes CDR1 SGHVS and CDR2 FNYEAQ. V lost 5 bases and J lost 7, with 24 bases in between. This CDR3 comprises 16 residues. CDR3 DNA: TGTGCCAGCAGCCCCAATAGTCTGGGATCGGCATCGGAGCAGTACTTC. It translates to CASSPNSLGSASEQYF.

This clonotype was found a few times. The chain couples TRBV2 to TRBJ2-7, with 9 bases identical to TRBD2. From germline, CDR1 is SNHLY and CDR2 FYNNEI. The V and J ends lost 7 bases and 1 base, in that order; junction bases with no gene match: 2. The CDR3 extends over 13 amino acids. For the CDR3, the DNA is TGTGCCAGCATTAGCGGGAGATCCTACGAGCAGTACTTC. It yields the protein CASISGRSYEQYF.

This clonotype was seen a handful of times. The chain recombines TRBV4-1 with TRBJ1-6; 8 bases are shared with TRBD1. Germline V gives CDR1 MGHRA, CDR2 YSYEKL. The CDR3 runs to 16 residues. With 0 bases clipped from V and 6 bases from J, the junction kept 4 bases outside the gene matches. The CDR3 DNA reads as TGCGCCAGCAGCCAAGAGGGCAGGGGGCTTAATTCACCCCTCCACTTT. Amino acid sequence: CASSQEGRGLNSPLHF.

The CDR3: CASSLEGAYYSPLHF. The CDR3, as DNA: TGTGCCAGCAGTTTAGAGGGGGCTTATTATTCACCCCTCCACTTT. The chain uses TRBV27 and TRBJ1-6; 7 positions match TRBD1. The V gene end was trimmed by 2 bases and the J gene end by 8 bases; junction bases not matched to a gene: 6. The CDR3 totals 15 residues. Per the germline V gene, CDR1 is MNHEY and CDR2 is SMNVEV (reference sequence).

This clonotype has more than one count but fewer than ten. The chain recombines TRBV5-6 with TRBJ2-3; 8 bases map to TRBD2. Germline V gene lookup returns CDR1 SGHDT and CDR2 YYEEEE. Trimming took 4 bases from V and 1 from J; bases not matched to a gene: 8. The CDR3 is 16 residues long. The CDR3 region has the DNA TGTGCCAGCAGCCTCCGTAGCGGGATCCGCACAGATACGCAGTATTTT. Protein sequence: CASSLRSGIRTDTQYF. Based on the CDR3 plus reference TRBV5-6 and TRBJ2-3, the full variable domain is DAGVTQSPTHLIKTRGQQVTLRCSPKSGHDTVSWYQQALGQGPQFIFQYYEEEERQRGNFPDRFSGHQFPNYSSELNVNALLLGDSALYLCASSLRSGIRTDTQYFGPGTRLTVL.

This clonotype was found a few times. The genes are TRBV5-1 and TRBJ2-7; D not resolved. Trimming took 1 base from V and 3 from J, leaving 14 bases between them. CDR3 size: 15 residues. CDR1 and CDR2 from the germline V gene are SGHRS and YFSETQ. The CDR3 reads CASSLRWIADYEQYF. DNA for the CDR3: TGCGCCAGCAGCTTGAGGTGGATAGCTGACTACGAGCAGTACTTC.